The present T cell receptor (beta chain) was sequenced within a study of CD8 T cells in ankylosing spondylitis. Each CDR3 protein gets one entry after TCRdb re-called the 5' RACE reads with MiXCR. Of approximately 350,000 distinct CDR3 sequences detected, about 15% appear once; the ten largest clones hold about 1.1%. The CDR3 length is 14 residues. Trimming took off 5 bases at V and 3 bases at J, with 11 bases between the two ends. This receptor was identified in a male donor with ankylosing spondylitis or in good health (not recorded which). The genes are TRBV12-3 or TRBV12-4 and TRBJ2-1; maybe TRBD2 (6 bases). The specimen was blood, either unsorted or a sorted T cell fraction (not recorded which). CDR3 in amino acids: CASSLGLGYNEQFF. In DNA, the CDR3 is TGTGCCAGCAGTCTGGGACTGGGCTACAATGAGCAGTTCTTC.